The TCR beta chain under discussion was sequenced for a study of blood T cell repertoires in COVID-19. Overall study context: Sites in the United States, Italy and Spain provided acute and convalescent COVID-19 samples. PBMCs, B-cell-depleted T cells, or T cells provided the cDNA or gDNA that made up the material.

Profiled with immunoSEQ multiplex PCR; TCRdb holds only in-frame clones, not every one. The sample shows 200,000 to 250,000 clones, roughly 85% of them seen only once. This clone was seen only a few times. The sample taken for sequencing was peripheral blood. The source of this sequence is a woman in her late teens or twenties with acute or convalescent COVID-19.

The CDR3 coding sequence is TGTGCCAGCCTGGGCAGTCCCTCAATTGAAAAACTGTTTTTT. Translating it yields CASLGSPSIEKLFF. The chain uses TRBV2 and TRBJ1-4; the D is unclear. The CDR3 has 14 residues. The germline V gene encodes CDR1 SNHLY and CDR2 FYNNEI. Trimming removed 8 bases at V and 7 bases at J, with 17 bases between. The whole variable domain, remainder taken from reference TRBV2 and TRBJ1-4, is EPEVTQTPSHQVTQMGQEVILRCVPISNHLYFYWYRQILGQKVEFLVSFYNNEISEKSEIFDDQFSVERPDGSNFTLKIRSTKLEDSAMYFCASLGSPSIEKLFFGSGTQLSVL.